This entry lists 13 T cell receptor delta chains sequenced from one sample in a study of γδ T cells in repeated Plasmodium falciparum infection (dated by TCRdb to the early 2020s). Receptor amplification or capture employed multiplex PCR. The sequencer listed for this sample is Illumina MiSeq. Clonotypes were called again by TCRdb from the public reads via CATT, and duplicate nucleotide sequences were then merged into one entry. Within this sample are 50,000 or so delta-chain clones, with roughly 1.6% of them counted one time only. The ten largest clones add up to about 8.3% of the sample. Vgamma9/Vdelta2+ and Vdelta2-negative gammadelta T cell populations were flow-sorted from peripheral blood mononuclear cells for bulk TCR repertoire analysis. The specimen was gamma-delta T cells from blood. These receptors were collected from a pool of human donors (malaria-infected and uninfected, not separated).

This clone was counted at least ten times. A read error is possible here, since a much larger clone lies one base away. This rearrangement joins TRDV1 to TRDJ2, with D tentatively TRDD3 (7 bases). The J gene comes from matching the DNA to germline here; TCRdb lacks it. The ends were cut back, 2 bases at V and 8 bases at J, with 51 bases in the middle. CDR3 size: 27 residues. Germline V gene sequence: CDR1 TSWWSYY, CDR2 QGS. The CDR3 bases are TGTGCTCTTGGGGAAAGCGGATCATTCCTAAGGAGGGGGATGGAGGGATCGAGGCCCGATGAATCGGCACAACTCTTCTTT. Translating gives CALGESGSFLRRGMEGSRPDESAQLFF.

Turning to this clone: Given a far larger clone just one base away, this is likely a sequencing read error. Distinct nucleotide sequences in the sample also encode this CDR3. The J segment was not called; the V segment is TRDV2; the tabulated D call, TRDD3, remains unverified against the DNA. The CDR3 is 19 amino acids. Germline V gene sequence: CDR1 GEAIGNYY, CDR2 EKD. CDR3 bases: TGTGCCTGTGACACCCTCCAACTGGGGGATACCCGTGGAACCGATAAGCTCATCTTT. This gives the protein CACDTLQLGDTRGTDKLIF.

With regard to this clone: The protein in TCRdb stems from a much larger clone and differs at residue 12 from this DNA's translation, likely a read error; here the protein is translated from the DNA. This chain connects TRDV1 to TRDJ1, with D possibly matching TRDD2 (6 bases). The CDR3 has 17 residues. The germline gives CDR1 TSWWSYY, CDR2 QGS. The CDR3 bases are TGTGCTCTCGGGGAACTCCTACGGTCGGAACTGGCTAGCAAACTCATCTTT. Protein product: CALGELLRSELASKLIF.

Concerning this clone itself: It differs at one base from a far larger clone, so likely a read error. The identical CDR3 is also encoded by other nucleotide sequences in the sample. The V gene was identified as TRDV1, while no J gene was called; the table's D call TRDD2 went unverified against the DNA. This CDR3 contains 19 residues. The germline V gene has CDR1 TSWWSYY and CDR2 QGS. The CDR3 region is CALAVGLPTPLPYTDKLIF. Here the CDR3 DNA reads TGTGCTCTTGCCGTCGGGCTTCCTACTCCCCTACCTTACACCGATAAGCTCATCTTT.

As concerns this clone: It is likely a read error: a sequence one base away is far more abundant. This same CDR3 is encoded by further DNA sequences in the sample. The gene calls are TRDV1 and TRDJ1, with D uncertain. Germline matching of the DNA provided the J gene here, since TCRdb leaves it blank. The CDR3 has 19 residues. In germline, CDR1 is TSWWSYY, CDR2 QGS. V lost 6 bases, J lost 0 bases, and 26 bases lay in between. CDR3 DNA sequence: TGTGCTCTTGGTCGTCCCCTTGTCGGGACCAAGCCTTACACCGATAAACTCATCTTT. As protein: CALGRPLVGTKPYTDKLIF.

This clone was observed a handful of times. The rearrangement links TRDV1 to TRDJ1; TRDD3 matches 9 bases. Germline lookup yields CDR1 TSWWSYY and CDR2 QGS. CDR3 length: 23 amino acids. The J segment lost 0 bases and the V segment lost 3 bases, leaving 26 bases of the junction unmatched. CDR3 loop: CALGDLNSRTGDTGDLYTDKLIF. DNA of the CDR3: TGTGCTCTTGGGGACCTCAATTCCCGTACTGGGGATACGGGGGACTTGTACACCGATAAACTCATCTTT.

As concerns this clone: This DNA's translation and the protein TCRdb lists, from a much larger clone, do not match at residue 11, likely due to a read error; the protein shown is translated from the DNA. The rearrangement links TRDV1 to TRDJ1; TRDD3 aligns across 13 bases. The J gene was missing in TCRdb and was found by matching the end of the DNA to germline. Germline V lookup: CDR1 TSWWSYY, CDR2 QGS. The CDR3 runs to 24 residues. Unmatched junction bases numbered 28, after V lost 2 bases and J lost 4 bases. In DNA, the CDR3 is TGTGCTCTTGGGGAAAGCATAACCGCGAACCGGGCCATGGACTGGGGGATACGAGTCGATAAACTCATCTTT. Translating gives CALGESITANRAMDWGIRVDKLIF.

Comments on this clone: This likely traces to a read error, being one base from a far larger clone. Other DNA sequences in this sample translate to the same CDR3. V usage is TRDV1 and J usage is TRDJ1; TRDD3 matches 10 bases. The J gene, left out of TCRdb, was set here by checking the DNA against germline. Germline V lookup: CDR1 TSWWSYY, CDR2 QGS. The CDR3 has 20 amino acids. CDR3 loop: CALGCPSLGLTGGCTDKLIF. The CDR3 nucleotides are TGTGCTCTTGGGTGTCCTTCCCTCGGACTTACTGGGGGATGCACCGACAAACTCATCTTT.

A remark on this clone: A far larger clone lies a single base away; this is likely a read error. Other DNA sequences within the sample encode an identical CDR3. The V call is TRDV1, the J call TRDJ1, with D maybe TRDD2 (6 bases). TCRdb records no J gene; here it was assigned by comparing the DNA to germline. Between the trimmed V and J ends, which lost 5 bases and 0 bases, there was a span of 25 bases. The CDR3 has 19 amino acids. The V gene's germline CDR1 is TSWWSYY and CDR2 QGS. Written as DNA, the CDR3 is TGTGCTCTTGGGATAGACTTCCTGCTCCGACTTACTAACACCGATAAACTCATCTTT. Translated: CALGIDFLLRLTNTDKLIF.

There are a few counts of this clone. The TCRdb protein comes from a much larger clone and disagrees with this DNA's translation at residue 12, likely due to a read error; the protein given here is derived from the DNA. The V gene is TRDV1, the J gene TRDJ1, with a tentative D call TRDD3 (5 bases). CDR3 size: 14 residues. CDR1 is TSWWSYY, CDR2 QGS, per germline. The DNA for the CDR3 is TGTGCTCTTGGGCCCTCGGGGGGGGTAAGTAAACCCATCTTT. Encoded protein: CALGPSGGVSKPIF.

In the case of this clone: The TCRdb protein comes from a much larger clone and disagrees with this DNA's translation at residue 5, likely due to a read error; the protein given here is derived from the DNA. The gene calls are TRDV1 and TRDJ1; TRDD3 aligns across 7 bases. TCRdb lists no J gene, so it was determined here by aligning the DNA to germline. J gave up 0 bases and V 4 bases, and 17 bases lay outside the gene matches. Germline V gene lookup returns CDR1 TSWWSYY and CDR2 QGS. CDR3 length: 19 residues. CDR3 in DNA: TGTGCTCTTGGGGGGCCTAGTAGTCTGGGGGTCCACCACACCGATAAACTCATCTTT. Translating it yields CALGGPSSLGVHHTDKLIF.

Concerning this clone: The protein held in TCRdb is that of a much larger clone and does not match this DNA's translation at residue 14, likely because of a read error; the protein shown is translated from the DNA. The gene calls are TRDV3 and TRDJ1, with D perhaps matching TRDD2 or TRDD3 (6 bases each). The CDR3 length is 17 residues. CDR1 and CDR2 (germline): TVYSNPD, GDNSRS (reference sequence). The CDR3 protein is CAPVLLRGELDTDRLIF. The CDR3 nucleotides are TGTGCCCCAGTCCTACTCCGGGGGGAGCTTGACACCGATAGACTCATCTTT.

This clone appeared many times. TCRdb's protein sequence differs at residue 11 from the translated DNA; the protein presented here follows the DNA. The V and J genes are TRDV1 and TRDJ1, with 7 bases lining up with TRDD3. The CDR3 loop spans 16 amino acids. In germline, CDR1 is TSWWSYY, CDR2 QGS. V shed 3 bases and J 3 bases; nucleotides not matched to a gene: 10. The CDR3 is CALGEFVAGIADKLIF. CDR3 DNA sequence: TGTGCTCTTGGGGAGTTCGTTGCGGGGATAGCCGATAAACTCATCTTT.